The present entry profiles one T cell receptor beta chain with its context. V shed 5 bases, J shed 2 bases, and the junction held 5 bases outside the gene matches. CDR1 is KGHDR, CDR2 SFDVKD, per germline. The CDR3 sequence is 15 residues long. In assigning cohorts, the study relied on participant-reported clinical history. In Cohort 3, a recovered donor had either two negative PCRs, clearance, or symptom resolution. This table comes from immunoSEQ multiplex PCR, and its TCRdb copy is limited to in-frame clones, with some not included. The table shows over 250,000 clones, with more than 85% occurring only once. The data originate from a study of blood T cell repertoires in COVID-19. Study details: From T cells, B-cell-depleted T cells, or PBMCs came the material, which was cDNA or gDNA.

The chain has TRBV24-1 and TRBJ2-1; 7 bases are shared with TRBD2. This receptor was identified in a man aged 35 to 55 who had recovered from COVID-19. Specimen: PBMCs or T cells enriched from blood (not recorded which). The CDR3, as DNA: TGTGCCACCAGTGGACGGGAGGACACCTACAATGAGCAGTTCTTC. It yields the protein CATSGREDTYNEQFF.